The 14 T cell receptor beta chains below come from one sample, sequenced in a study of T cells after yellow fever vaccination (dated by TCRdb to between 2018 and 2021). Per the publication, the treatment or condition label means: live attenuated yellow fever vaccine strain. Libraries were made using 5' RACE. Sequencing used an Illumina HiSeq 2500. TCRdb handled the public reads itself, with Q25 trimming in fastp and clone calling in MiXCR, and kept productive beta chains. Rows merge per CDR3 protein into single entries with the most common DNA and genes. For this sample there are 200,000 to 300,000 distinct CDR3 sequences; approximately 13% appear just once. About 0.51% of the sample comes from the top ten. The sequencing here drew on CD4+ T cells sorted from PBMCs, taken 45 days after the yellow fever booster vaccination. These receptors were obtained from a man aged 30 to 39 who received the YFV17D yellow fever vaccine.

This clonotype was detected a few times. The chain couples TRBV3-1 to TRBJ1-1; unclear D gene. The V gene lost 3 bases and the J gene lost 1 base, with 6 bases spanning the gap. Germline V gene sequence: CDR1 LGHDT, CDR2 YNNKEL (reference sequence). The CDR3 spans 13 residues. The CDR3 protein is CASSHHTNTEAFF. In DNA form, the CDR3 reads TGTGCCAGCAGCCACCACACGAACACTGAAGCTTTCTTT.

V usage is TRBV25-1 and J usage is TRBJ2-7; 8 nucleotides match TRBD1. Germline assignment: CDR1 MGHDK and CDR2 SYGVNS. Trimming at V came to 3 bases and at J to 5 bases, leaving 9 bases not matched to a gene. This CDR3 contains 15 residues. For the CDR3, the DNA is TGTGCCAGCAGTGATTCCCGGACAGGGACGGACGAGCAGTACTTC. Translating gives CASSDSRTGTDEQYF.

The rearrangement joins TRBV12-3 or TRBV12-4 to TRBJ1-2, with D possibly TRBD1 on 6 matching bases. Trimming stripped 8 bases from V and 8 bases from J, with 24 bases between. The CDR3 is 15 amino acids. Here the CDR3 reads CASRPSATGLWGYTF. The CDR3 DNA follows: TGTGCCAGCCGCCCTTCCGCGACAGGTCTTTGGGGCTACACCTTC.

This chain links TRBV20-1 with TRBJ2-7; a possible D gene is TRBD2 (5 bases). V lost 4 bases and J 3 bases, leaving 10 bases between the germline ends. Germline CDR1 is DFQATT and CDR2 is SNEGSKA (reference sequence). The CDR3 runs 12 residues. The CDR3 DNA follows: TGCAGTGCTAACAAACTAGACTACGAGCAGTACTTC. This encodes CSANKLDYEQYF.

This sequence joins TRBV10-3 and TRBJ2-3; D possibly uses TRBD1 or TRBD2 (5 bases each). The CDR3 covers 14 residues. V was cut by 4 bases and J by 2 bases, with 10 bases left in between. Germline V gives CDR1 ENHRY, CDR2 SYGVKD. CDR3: CAISVEDTTDTQYF. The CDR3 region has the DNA TGTGCCATCAGTGTGGAGGACACCACAGATACGCAGTATTTT.

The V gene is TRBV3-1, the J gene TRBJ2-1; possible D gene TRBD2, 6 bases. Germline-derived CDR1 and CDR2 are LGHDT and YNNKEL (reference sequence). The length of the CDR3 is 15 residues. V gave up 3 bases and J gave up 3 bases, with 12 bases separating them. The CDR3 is CASSHDGRGYNEQFF. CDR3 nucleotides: TGTGCCAGCAGCCATGACGGGAGAGGCTACAATGAGCAGTTCTTC.

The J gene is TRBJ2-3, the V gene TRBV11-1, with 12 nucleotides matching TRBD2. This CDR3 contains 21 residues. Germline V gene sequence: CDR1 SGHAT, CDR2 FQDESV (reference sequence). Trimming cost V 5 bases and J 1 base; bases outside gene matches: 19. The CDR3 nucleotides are TGTGCCAGCAGCACTCTAGGGCGGGGCTCGACTAGCGGGAGTGGCACAGATACGCAGTATTTT. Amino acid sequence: CASSTLGRGSTSGSGTDTQYF. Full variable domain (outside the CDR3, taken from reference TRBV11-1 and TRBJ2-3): EAEVAQSPRYKITEKSQAVAFWCDPISGHATLYWYRQILGQGPELLVQFQDESVVDDSQLPKDRFSAERLKGVDSTLKIQPAELGDSAMYLCASSTLGRGSTSGSGTDTQYFGPGTRLTVL.

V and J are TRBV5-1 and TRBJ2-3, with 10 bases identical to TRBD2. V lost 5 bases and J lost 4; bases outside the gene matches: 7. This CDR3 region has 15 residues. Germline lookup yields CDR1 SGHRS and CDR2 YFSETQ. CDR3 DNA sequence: TGCGCCAGCAGTCCTAGCGGGGGTGGTGCAGATACGCAGTATTTT. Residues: CASSPSGGGADTQYF.

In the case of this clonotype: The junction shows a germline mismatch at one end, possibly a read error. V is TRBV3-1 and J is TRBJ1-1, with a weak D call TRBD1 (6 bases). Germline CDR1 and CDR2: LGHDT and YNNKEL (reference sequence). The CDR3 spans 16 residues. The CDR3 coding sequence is TGTGCCAGTAGCCAAGTACCCCGGACAGCGAACACTGAAGCTTTCTTT. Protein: CASSQVPRTANTEAFF.

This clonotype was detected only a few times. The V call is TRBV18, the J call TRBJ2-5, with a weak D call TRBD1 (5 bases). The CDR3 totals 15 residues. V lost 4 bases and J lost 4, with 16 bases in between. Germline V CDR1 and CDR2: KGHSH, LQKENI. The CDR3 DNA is TGTGCCAGCTCACAAGACAGACTCGCCCGAGAGACCCAGTACTTC. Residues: CASSQDRLARETQYF.

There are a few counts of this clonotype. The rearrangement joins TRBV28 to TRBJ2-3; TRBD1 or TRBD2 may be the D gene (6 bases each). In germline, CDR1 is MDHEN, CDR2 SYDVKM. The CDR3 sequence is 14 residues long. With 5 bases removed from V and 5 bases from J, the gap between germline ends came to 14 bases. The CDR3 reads CASSRGTSRDTQYF. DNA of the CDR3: TGTGCCAGCAGTCGCGGGACATCGCGAGATACGCAGTATTTT.

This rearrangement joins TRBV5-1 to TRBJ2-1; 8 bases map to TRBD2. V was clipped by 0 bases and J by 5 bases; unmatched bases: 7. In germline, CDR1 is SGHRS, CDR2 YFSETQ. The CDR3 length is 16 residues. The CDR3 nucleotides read TGCGCCAGCAGCTTGGGGGCGGGAGGACTAGACAATGAGCAGTTCTTC. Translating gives CASSLGAGGLDNEQFF.

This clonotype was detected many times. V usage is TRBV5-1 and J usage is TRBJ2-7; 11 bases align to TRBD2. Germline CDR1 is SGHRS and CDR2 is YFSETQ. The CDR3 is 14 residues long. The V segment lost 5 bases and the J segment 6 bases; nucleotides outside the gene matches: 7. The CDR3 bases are TGCGCCAGCAGGAAACTAGCGGGAGTGGGCGAGCAGTACTTC. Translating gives CASRKLAGVGEQYF.

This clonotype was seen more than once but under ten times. The CDR3 bases are TGTGCCAGCAGCGCCAGGGTTGTTGGAGGCGGCACCGGGGAGCTGTTTTTT. Its translation is CASSARVVGGGTGELFF. This chain uses TRBV7-2 with TRBJ2-2; perhaps D is TRBD1 or TRBD2 (5 bases each). The CDR3 covers 17 residues. V gave up 5 bases and J gave up 4 bases, with 20 bases separating them. Germline V gives CDR1 SGHTA, CDR2 FQGNSA.